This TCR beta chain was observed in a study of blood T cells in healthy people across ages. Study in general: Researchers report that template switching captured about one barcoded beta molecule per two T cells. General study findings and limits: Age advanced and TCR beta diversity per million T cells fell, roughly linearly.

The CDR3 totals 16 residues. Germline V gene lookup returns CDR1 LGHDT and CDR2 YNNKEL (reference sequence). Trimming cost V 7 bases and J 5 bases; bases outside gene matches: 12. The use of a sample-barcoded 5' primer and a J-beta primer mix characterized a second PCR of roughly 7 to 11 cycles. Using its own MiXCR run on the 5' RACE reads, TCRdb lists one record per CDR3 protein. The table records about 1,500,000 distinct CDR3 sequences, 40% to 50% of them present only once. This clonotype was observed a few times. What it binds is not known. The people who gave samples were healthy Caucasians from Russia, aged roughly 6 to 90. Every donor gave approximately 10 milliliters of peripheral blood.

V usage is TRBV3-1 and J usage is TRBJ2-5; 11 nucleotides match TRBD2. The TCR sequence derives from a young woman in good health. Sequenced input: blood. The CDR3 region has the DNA TGTGCCAGCACCAGACTAGCGGGAAGCCGCGGGGAGACCCAGTACTTC. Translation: CASTRLAGSRGETQYF.